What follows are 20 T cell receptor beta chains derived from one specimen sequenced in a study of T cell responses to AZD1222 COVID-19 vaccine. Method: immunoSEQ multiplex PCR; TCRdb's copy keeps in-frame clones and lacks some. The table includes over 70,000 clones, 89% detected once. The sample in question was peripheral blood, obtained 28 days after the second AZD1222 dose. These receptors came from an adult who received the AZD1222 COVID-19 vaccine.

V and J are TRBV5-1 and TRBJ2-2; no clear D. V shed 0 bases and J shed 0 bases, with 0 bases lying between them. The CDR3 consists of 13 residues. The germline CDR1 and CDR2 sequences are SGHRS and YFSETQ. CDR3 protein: CASSLANTGELFF. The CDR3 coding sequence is TGCGCCAGCAGCTTGGCGAACACCGGGGAGCTGTTTTTT.

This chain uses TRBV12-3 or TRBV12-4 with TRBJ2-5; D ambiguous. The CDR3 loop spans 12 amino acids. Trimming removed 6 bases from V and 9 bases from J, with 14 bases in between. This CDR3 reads CASSQALGPQYF. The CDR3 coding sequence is TGTGCCAGCAGCCAAGCCCTCGGCCCCCAGTACTTC.

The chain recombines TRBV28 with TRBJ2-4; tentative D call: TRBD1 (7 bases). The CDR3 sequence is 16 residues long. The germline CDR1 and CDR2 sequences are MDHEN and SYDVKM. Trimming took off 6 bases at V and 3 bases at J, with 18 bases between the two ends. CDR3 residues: CASREGGPRGKNIQYF. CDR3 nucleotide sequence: TGTGCCAGCAGGGAAGGGGGCCCGCGGGGCAAAAACATTCAGTACTTC.

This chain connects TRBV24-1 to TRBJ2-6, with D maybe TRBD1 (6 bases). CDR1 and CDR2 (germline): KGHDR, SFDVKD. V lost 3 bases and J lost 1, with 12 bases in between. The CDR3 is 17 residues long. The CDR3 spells CATSDPIQGSGANVLTF. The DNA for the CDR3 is TGTGCCACCAGTGATCCGATCCAGGGGTCTGGGGCCAACGTCCTGACTTTC.

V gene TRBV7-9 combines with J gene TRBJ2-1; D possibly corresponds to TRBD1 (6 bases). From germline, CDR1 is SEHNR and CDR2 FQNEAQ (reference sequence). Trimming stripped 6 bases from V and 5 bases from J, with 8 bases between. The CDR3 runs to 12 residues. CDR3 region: CASSHRDNEQFF. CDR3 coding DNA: TGTGCCAGCAGTCACAGGGACAATGAGCAGTTCTTC.

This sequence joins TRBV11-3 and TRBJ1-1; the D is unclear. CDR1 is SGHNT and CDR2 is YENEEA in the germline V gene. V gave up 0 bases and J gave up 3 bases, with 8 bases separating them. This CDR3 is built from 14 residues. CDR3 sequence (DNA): TGTGCCAGCAGCTTAGATCGGCCCGACACTGAAGCTTTCTTT. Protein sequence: CASSLDRPDTEAFF.

The CDR3 is CASSYAGTGVTGELFF. The CDR3 bases are TGTGCCAGCAGTTACGCCGGGACAGGGGTCACCGGGGAGCTGTTTTTT. The chain uses TRBV6-5 and TRBJ2-2; TRBD1 agrees at 10 bases. The trim removed 2 bases at V and 4 bases at J, leaving 4 bases unmatched. The CDR3 is made up of 16 amino acids. Germline V gene data show CDR1 as MNHEY and CDR2 as SVGAGI.

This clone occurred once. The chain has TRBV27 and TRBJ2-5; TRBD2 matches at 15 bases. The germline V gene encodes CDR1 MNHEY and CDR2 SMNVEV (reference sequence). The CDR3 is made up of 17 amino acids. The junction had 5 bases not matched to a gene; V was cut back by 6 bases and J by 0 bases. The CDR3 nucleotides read TGTGCCAGCAGAGGACTAGCGGGGGGGCGGTACCAAGAGACCCAGTACTTC. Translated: CASRGLAGGRYQETQYF.

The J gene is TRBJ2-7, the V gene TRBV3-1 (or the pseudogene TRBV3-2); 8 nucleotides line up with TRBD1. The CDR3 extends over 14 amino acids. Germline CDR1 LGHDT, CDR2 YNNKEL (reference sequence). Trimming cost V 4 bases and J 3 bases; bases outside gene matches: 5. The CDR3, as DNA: TGTGCCAGCAGCCGAGGACAGGGTGGCTACGAGCAGTACTTC. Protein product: CASSRGQGGYEQYF.

DNA of the CDR3: TGTGCCAGCAGTTACTCGACTGGAGGCGGGACTGAAGCTTTCTTT. Amino acids: CASSYSTGGGTEAFF. V is TRBV6-5 and J is TRBJ1-1; no reliable D call. The CDR3 totals 15 residues. Germline assignment: CDR1 MNHEY and CDR2 SVGAGI. Trimming left V 0 bases short and J 5 bases short, with 13 bases between.

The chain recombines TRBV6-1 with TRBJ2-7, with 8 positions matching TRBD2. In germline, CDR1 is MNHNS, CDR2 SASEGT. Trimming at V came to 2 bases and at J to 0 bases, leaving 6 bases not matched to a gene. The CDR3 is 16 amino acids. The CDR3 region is CASSERGGHSSYEQYV. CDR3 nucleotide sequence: TGTGCCAGCAGTGAACGGGGGGGCCATAGCTCCTACGAGCAGTACGTC.

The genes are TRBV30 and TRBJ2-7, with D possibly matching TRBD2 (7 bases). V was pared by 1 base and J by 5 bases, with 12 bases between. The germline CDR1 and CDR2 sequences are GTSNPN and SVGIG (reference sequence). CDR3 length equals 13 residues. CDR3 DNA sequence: TGTGCCTGGAGTGAGGGGGGGCGGCACGAGCAGTACGTC. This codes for CAWSEGGRHEQYV.

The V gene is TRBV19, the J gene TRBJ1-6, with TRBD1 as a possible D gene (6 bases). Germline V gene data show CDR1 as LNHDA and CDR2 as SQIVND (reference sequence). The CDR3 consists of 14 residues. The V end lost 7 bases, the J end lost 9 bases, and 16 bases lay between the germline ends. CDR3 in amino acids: CASTTTGLRSPLHF. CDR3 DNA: TGTGCCAGTACAACTACAGGGCTTCGTTCACCCCTCCACTTT.

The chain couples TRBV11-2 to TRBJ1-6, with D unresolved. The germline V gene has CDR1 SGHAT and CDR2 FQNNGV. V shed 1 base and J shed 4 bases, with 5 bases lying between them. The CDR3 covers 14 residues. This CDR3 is CASSLGAYNSPLHF. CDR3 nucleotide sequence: TGTGCCAGCAGCTTAGGGGCATATAATTCACCCCTCCACTTT.

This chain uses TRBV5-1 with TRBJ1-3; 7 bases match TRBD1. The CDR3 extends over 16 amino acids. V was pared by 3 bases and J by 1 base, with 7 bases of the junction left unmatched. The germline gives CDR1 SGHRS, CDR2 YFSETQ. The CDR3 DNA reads TGCGCCAGCAGCTACACAGGGGTAGGATCTGGAAACACCATATATTTT. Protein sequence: CASSYTGVGSGNTIYF.

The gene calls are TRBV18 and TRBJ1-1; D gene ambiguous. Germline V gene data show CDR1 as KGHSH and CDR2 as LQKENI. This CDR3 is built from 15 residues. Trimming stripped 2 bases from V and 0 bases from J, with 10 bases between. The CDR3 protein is CASSPLAEMNTEAFF. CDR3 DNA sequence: TGTGCCAGCTCACCATTAGCAGAGATGAACACTGAAGCTTTCTTT. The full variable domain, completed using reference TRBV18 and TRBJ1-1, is NAGVMQNPRHLVRRRGQEARLRCSPMKGHSHVYWYRQLPEEGLKFMVYLQKENIIDESGMPKERFSAEFPKEGPSILRIQQVVRGDSAAYFCASSPLAEMNTEAFFGQGTRLTVV.

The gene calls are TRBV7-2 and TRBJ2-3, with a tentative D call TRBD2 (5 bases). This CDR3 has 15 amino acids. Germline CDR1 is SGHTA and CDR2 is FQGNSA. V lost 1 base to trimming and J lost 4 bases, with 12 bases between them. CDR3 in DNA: TGTGCCAGCAGCTTAGATGCGGGCCGACCAGATACGCAGTATTTT. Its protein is CASSLDAGRPDTQYF.

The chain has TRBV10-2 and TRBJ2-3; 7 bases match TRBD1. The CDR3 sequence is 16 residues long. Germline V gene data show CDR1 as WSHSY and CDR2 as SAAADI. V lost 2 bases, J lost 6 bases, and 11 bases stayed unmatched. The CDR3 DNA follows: TGCGCCAGCAGTGAGAACGTAGGGGGCCCTCCGGATACGCAGTATTTT. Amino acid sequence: CASSENVGGPPDTQYF.

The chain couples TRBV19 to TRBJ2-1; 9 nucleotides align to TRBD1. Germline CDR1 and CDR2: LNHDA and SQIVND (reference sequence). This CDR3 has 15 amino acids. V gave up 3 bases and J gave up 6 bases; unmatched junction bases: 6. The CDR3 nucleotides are TGTGCCAGTAGTATTGGACAGGGGAGGTCCAATGAGCAGTTCTTC. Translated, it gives CASSIGQGRSNEQFF.

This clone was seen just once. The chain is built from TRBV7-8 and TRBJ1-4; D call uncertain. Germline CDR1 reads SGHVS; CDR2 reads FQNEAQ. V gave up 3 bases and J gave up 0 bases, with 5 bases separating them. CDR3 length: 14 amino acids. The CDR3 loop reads CASSLYATNEKLFF. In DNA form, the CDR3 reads TGTGCCAGCAGCTTGTATGCAACTAATGAAAAACTGTTTTTT. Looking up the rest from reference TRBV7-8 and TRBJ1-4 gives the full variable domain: GAGVSQSPRYKVAKRGQDVALRCDPISGHVSLFWYQQALGQGPEFLTYFQNEAQLDKSGLPSDRFFAERPEGSVSTLKIQRTQQEDSAVYLCASSLYATNEKLFFGSGTQLSVL.